This TCR beta chain stems from a study of blood T cell repertoires in COVID-19. Background on the study: Donors in the United States, Italy and Spain gave samples during acute or convalescent COVID-19.

The table came from immunoSEQ multiplex PCR; TCRdb's copy has only in-frame clones and leaves some out. The data contain 160,000 or so clones, about 85% of them singletons. The CDR3 runs to 15 residues. CDR1 and CDR2 from the germline V gene are DFQATT and SNEGSKA (reference sequence). V dropped 3 bases and J dropped 4 bases, with 18 bases sitting between them. The source material was peripheral blood. The receptor's source is a man aged 35 to 55 with acute or convalescent COVID-19. V usage is TRBV20-1 and J usage is TRBJ1-1; a possible D gene is TRBD1 (5 bases). CDR3 bases: TGCAGTGCTAGTACAGGCCAAGGTATCACCACTGAAGCTTTCTTT. Amino acid sequence: CSASTGQGITTEAFF.